This T cell receptor beta chain was captured by sequencing in a study of spatial heterogeneity in lung cancer. Study-wide background: The average count in raw reads for each unique TCR and UMI combination exceeded 9.5 appearances. Points from the study as a whole: Intratumoral expanded alpha and beta TCR counts were found to track tumor mutation counts.

The V gene's germline CDR1 is SGHTA and CDR2 FQGNSA. The CDR3 spans 15 residues. Unmatched junction bases numbered 10, after V lost 5 bases and J lost 6 bases. As for time point: sample taken at primary tumor resection. This clonotype was detected ten times or more. Antigen specificity is unknown. TCRdb independently ran MiXCR on the 5' RACE reads; one entry per CDR3 protein. The table records roughly 17,000 distinct CDR3 sequences, about 6.5% of them present only once. Sequencing was performed on lung tumor tissue, taken at surgery. V gene TRBV7-2 combines with J gene TRBJ2-1; 7 nucleotides agree with TRBD2. The TCR comes from a female donor with early-stage non-small cell lung cancer. CDR3 residues: CASSPVAGVPNEQFF. In DNA form, the CDR3 reads TGTGCCAGCAGCCCCGTGGCGGGGGTTCCCAATGAGCAGTTCTTC.